One sample yielded the 3 T cell receptor beta chains listed below, sequenced in a study of regulatory T cells in long-lasting Graves disease. Time point noted: newly diagnosed GD, antithyroid drugs for less than 3 months. Scientists built the TCR library using RNA that was extracted from PBMCs. Relying on iRepertoire HTBI primers and Arm-PCR of CDR3 regions, the team built TCR beta libraries. TCRdb redid the calling of the multiplex PCR reads with MiXCR, one entry per CDR3 protein. The profile shows about 400,000 distinct CDR3 sequences, 15% of them singletons. The same specimen was also included in a second study, on T cells in Graves' hyperthyroidism and ophthalmopathy.

Sequencing was performed on peripheral blood mononuclear cells (PBMCs), taken at new diagnosis, from a patient treated with antithyroid drugs. These receptors all come from a woman between 40 and 55 years old with Graves disease.

This clonotype has a count of ten or more. This chain uses TRBV28 with TRBJ1-5; D might be TRBD1 (6 bases). The germline gives CDR1 MDHEN, CDR2 SYDVKM. Trimming took off 7 bases at V and 2 bases at J, with 18 bases between the two ends. CDR3 length equals 16 residues. The CDR3: CASTKQGLWGNQPQHF. The CDR3 DNA reads TGTGCCAGCACTAAACAGGGATTGTGGGGCAATCAGCCCCAGCATTTT.

The rearrangement links TRBV4-1 to TRBJ2-1; 11 bases map to TRBD2. Germline trimming cut 1 base from V and 4 bases from J; bases unmatched to any gene: 6. The CDR3 spans 17 residues. Germline CDR1 is MGHRA and CDR2 is YSYEKL. The CDR3 DNA reads as TGCGCCAGCAGCCAAGGCAGACTAGCGGGACGATACAATGAGCAGTTCTTC. Protein sequence: CASSQGRLAGRYNEQFF.

This clonotype was observed many times. The gene calls are TRBV28 and TRBJ2-2; D remains ambiguous. CDR1 is MDHEN, CDR2 SYDVKM, per germline. V was clipped by 0 bases and J by 1 base, with 9 bases between them. The CDR3 totals 16 residues. The CDR3 nucleotides read TGTGCCAGCAGTTTATGGTTGCGGCAGAACACCGGGGAGCTGTTTTTT. This encodes CASSLWLRQNTGELFF.